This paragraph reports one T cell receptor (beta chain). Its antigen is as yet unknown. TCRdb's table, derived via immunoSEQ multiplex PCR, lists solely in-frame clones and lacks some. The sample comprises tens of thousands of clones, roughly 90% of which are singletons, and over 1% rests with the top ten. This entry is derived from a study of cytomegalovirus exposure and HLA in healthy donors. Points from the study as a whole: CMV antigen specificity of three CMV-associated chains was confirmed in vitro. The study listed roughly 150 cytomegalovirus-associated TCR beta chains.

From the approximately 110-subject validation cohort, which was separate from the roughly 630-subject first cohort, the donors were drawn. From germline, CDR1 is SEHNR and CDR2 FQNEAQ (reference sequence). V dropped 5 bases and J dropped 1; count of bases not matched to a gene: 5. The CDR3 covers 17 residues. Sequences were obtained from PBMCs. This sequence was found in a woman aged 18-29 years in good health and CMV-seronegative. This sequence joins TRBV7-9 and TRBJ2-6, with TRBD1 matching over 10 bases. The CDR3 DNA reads TGTGCCAGCAGCCCAGACAGGGGGCAATCTGGGGCCAACGTCCTGACTTTC. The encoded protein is CASSPDRGQSGANVLTF.